The text below deals with one T cell receptor (beta chain). Antigen: not known. The table came from immunoSEQ multiplex PCR; TCRdb's copy has only in-frame clones and leaves some out. The table shows 600,000 to 750,000 clones, with roughly two thirds occurring only once. The sample originates from a study of shared clonotypes between healthy human individuals. The overall study: Donor composition was two women and three men, aged 18 to 49.

The study's findings and limits: Compared with memory subsets, naive subsets generally had larger estimated richness.

There were no recent acute infections or vaccinations among the donors, who were healthy HIV-negative adults. Source material: memory CD4+ T cells sorted from blood. Subset indicated: CD45RA-negative fraction. The receptor's source is a woman aged 25 to 39 in good health.

In DNA form, the CDR3 reads TGTGCCAGCAGTTCCTACAGGGGCATCACAGATACGCAGTATTTT. This gives the protein CASSSYRGITDTQYF. The V call is TRBV28, the J call TRBJ2-3, with 7 bases fitting TRBD1. The CDR3 has 15 residues. V lost 4 bases to trimming and J lost 2 bases; unmatched junction nucleotides: 6. Germline values: CDR1 MDHEN, CDR2 SYDVKM.